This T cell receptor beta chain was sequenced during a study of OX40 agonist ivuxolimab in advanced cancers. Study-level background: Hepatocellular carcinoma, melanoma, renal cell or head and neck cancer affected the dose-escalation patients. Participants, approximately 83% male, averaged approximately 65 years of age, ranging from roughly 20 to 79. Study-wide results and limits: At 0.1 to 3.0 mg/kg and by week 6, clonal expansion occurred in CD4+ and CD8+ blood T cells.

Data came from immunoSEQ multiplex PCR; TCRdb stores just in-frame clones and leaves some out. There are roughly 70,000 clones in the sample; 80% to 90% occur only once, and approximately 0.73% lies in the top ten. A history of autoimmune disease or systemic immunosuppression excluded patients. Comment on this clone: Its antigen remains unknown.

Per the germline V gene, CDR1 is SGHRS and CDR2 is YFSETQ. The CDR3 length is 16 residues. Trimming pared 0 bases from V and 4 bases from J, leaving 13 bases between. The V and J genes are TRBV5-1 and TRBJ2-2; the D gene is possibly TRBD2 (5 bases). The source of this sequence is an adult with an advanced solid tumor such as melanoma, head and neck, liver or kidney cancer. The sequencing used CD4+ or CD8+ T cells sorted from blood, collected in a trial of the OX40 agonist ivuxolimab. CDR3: CASSLVPGAGTGELFF. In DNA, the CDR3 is TGCGCCAGCAGCTTGGTTCCGGGCGCGGGCACCGGGGAGCTGTTTTTT.